This paragraph reports one T cell receptor (beta chain). Measured with immunoSEQ multiplex PCR; TCRdb has only the in-frame clones, and not every one. The data contain 75,000 to 90,000 clones, 90% to 95% of them seen just once; the ten biggest clones take up roughly 0.22%. These data originate in a study of T cell changes during pregnancy in multiple sclerosis. The germline gives CDR1 SGHAT, CDR2 FQNNGV. The CDR3 extends over 14 amino acids. Trimming took off 2 bases at V and 2 bases at J, with 8 bases between the two ends. Source: CD4+ T cells from peripheral blood mononuclear cells, taken before pregnancy. This receptor was taken from a female donor with multiple sclerosis, enrolled in a pregnancy study. The chain is built from TRBV11-2 and TRBJ2-3, with a weak D call TRBD2 (5 bases). CDR3 residues: CASSLTSDTDTQYF. Here the CDR3 DNA reads TGTGCCAGCAGCTTAACTAGTGACACAGATACGCAGTATTTT.